These T cell receptor beta chains were read from a single sample in a study of fetal regulatory T cell absence and autoimmunity. Sequenced by immunoSEQ multiplex PCR; TCRdb stores in-frame clones only, minus some. The data show some 87,000 clones, with 72% seen just once and just under 2% held by the top ten. Input material: pancreas tissue. The receptors were gathered from a male donor with IPEX syndrome. The conserved cysteine and the conserved F or W are not part of the CDR3 here. Size is stated for part of the rows, as once, few or many counts, or as a class when the clone is expanded.

j_gene	v_gene	abundance	CDR3aa
TRBJ1-3	TRBV4-2	.	ASSPIPGDRSSGNTIY
TRBJ2-7	TRBV5-1	.	ASSLDWSSYEQY
TRBJ2-7	TRBV10-3	.	AISDLKWTEPPYEQY
TRBJ2-5	TRBV10-2	.	ASSDQLAYQETQY
TRBJ2-2	TRBV27	.	ASSLSIGTGHRELF
TRBJ2-2	TRBV6-6	few	ASSYLGELF
TRBJ1-2	TRBV13	.	ASSRGRDDGYT
TRBJ2-1	TRBV10-3	.	AISESGDNEQF
TRBJ2-7	TRBV9	.	ASSAGALYEQY
TRBJ2-7	TRBV6-5	once	ASRSPAPRDPEQY
TRBJ2-7	TRBV4-1	.	ASSQDLAGSYEQY
TRBJ2-3	TRBV27	.	ASSFWGTSGSWGTDTQY
TRBJ2-7	TRBV5-6	.	ASSRKGPREEQY
TRBJ2-5	TRBV9	.	ASSVGAGGSQETQY
TRBJ2-7	TRBV27	.	ASRPVTSSYEQY
TRBJ2-7	TRBV12-5	.	ASGLGEDRSHEQY
TRBJ2-3	TRBV5-4	.	ASSRRTGEGTDTQY
TRBJ2-5	TRBV11-2	.	ASSEGLAGGRETQY
TRBJ2-7	TRBV5-1	.	ASSFGTNTYEQY
TRBJ1-2	TRBV30	few	AWSTGVDYGYT
TRBJ2-3	TRBV13	.	ASSPRLAGDAQY
TRBJ1-6	TRBV11-3	.	ASSLSPTQGPYNSPLH
TRBJ2-3	TRBV10-1	.	ASRLRGPTDTQY
TRBJ2-7	TRBV11-2	.	ASSLNRGYGEQY
TRBJ2-1	TRBV13	once	ASSSSGGRSYNEQF
TRBJ1-3	TRBV5-6	.	ASSLGQSNTIY
TRBJ1-2	TRBV19	.	ASSISSTDNFYGYT
TRBJ1-3	TRBV21-1	few	ASRYTGAENTIY
TRBJ2-7	TRBV6-1	few	ASSPLTGLPYEQY
TRBJ1-5	TRBV7-2	once	ASSFGTGGQPQH
TRBJ1-6	TRBV6-5	.	ASSYYNSPLH
TRBJ1-1	TRBV25-1	few	AVEDAGQGMNTEAF
TRBJ1-1	TRBV4-1	few	ASSRGINTEAF
TRBJ2-2	TRBV25-1	.	ASRGQGVYTGELF
TRBJ2-5	TRBV27	.	ASAQSGLAETQY
TRBJ2-2	TRBV10-1	.	ASSGGLGELF
TRBJ2-7	TRBV2	.	ASSGDRYEQY
TRBJ2-3	TRBV7-9	once	ASSAWGGHADTQY
TRBJ1-4	TRBV6-5	.	ASKRQATNEKLF
TRBJ1-2	TRBV6-4	.	ASSVRDRANYGYT